These 19 T cell receptor beta chains came from one sample sequenced in a study of OX40 agonist ivuxolimab in advanced cancers. Method: immunoSEQ multiplex PCR; TCRdb's copy keeps in-frame clones and lacks some. The table lists 70,000 to 80,000 clones, over 70% of them singletons. Sequences were derived from CD4+ or CD8+ T cells sorted from blood, sampled in a trial of the OX40 agonist ivuxolimab. The receptors shown here come from an adult with an advanced solid tumor such as melanoma, head and neck, liver or kidney cancer.

The chain couples TRBV5-1 to TRBJ2-1; the D is unclear. Trimming pared 0 bases from V and 0 bases from J, leaving 10 bases between. The CDR3 consists of 16 residues. Germline V lookup: CDR1 SGHRS, CDR2 YFSETQ. CDR3 in DNA: TGCGCCAGCAGCTTGGCCCCGGCCAGCTCCTACAATGAGCAGTTCTTC. It codes for CASSLAPASSYNEQFF.

This clone was seen once. The rearrangement joins TRBV2 to TRBJ2-1, with 7 bases identical to TRBD2. Losses at the gene ends were 11 bases for V and 3 bases for J; bases not matched to a gene: 10. This CDR3 has 14 residues. Germline-derived CDR1 and CDR2 are SNHLY and FYNNEI. The CDR3 loop reads CAGGKGEGYNEQFF. In nucleotides, the CDR3 is TGTGCCGGGGGAAAAGGGGAGGGCTACAATGAGCAGTTCTTC.

The sample holds one count of this clone. J is TRBJ2-3 and V is TRBV11-3, with D possibly being TRBD1 or TRBD2 (5 bases each). Germline CDR1 and CDR2: SGHNT and YENEEA. The CDR3 length is 13 residues. Trimming removed 5 bases from V and 6 bases from J, with 12 bases in between. CDR3 DNA sequence: TGTGCCAGCAGCCCCCGGGGCGGCGATACGCAGTATTTT. Its protein is CASSPRGGDTQYF.

This chain links TRBV7-8 with TRBJ1-5; D unresolved. This CDR3 has 14 residues. Germline CDR1 is SGHVS and CDR2 is FQNEAQ. V shed 6 bases and J shed 3 bases, with 12 bases lying between them. The CDR3 DNA reads TGTGCCAGCAGGGAGGGAGTTAACAATCAGCCCCAGCATTTT. This gives the protein CASREGVNNQPQHF. The full variable domain, rest sourced from reference TRBV7-8 and TRBJ1-5, is GAGVSQSPRYKVAKRGQDVALRCDPISGHVSLFWYQQALGQGPEFLTYFQNEAQLDKSGLPSDRFFAERPEGSVSTLKIQRTQQEDSAVYLCASREGVNNQPQHFGDGTRLSIL.

The chain has TRBV6-6 and TRBJ2-7, with TRBD2 matching over 9 bases. With V trimmed by 7 bases and J by 2 bases, 12 bases remained unmatched. The V gene's germline CDR1 is MNHNY and CDR2 SVGAGI (reference sequence). The CDR3 sequence is 16 residues long. Here the CDR3 reads CASTLSRLAGTYEQYF. DNA of the CDR3: TGTGCCAGCACTCTGAGCCGCCTAGCGGGAACCTACGAGCAGTACTTC.

The chain couples TRBV9 to TRBJ1-1; TRBD1 might be the D (5 bases). CDR1 is SGDLS and CDR2 is YYNGEE in the germline V gene. Trimming stripped 0 bases from V and 4 bases from J, with 13 bases between. The length of the CDR3 is 15 residues. CDR3 bases: TGTGCCAGCAGCGTAGGGGGGGTAGGATCCACTGAAGCTTTCTTT. It codes for CASSVGGVGSTEAFF. The full variable domain, in which reference TRBV9 and TRBJ1-1 provide the parts outside the CDR3, is DSGVTQTPKHLITATGQRVTLRCSPRSGDLSVYWYQQSLDQGLQFLIQYYNGEERAKGNILERFSAQQFPDLHSELNLSSLELGDSALYFCASSVGGVGSTEAFFGQGTRLTVV.

The gene calls are TRBV5-1 and TRBJ2-5; TRBD2 aligns across 9 bases. V shed 1 base and J 7 bases; nucleotides not matched to a gene: 8. This CDR3 region has 15 residues. Germline V gene sequence: CDR1 SGHRS, CDR2 YFSETQ. CDR3 residues: CASSLSGGGESTQYF. The CDR3 coding sequence is TGCGCCAGCAGCTTGTCTGGCGGGGGGGAGTCGACCCAGTACTTC.

The chain couples TRBV30 to TRBJ2-5, with TRBD2 matching 13 bases. The CDR3 consists of 17 residues. From germline, CDR1 is GTSNPN and CDR2 SVGIG (reference sequence). V was clipped by 6 bases and J by 5 bases; unmatched bases: 15. The CDR3 is CACSRGTSGTTRETQYF. The DNA for the CDR3 is TGTGCCTGTTCTCGTGGGACTAGCGGGACGACAAGGGAGACCCAGTACTTC.

This chain joins TRBV5-8 and TRBJ1-5, with TRBD1 as a possible D gene (5 bases). V was clipped by 3 bases and J by 2 bases, with 9 bases between them. This CDR3 has 14 amino acids. The germline gives CDR1 SGHTS, CDR2 YDEGEE. The CDR3: CASSSGGGNQPQHF. Here the CDR3 DNA reads TGTGCCAGCAGCTCGGGGGGAGGCAATCAGCCCCAGCATTTT.

The CDR3 region has the DNA TGTGCCAGCAGCTCAGAGGGGACAGGCTTTAGCAATCAGCCCCAGCATTTT. Its protein product is CASSSEGTGFSNQPQHF. This chain connects TRBV5-8 to TRBJ1-5, with 8 bases identical to TRBD1. V dropped 3 bases and J dropped 0; count of bases not matched to a gene: 8. Germline CDR1 reads SGHTS; CDR2 reads YDEGEE. CDR3 length: 17 amino acids. The full variable domain, rest sourced from reference TRBV5-8 and TRBJ1-5, is EAGVTQSPTHLIKTRGQQATLRCSPISGHTSVYWYQQALGLGLQFLLWYDEGEERNRGNFPPRFSGRQFPNYSSELNVNALELEDSALYLCASSSEGTGFSNQPQHFGDGTRLSIL.

J is TRBJ2-3 and V is TRBV27, with 9 bases aligning to TRBD1. This CDR3 is built from 13 residues. The J segment lost 6 bases and the V segment lost 4 bases, leaving 2 bases of the junction unmatched. Germline assignment: CDR1 MNHEY and CDR2 SMNVEV (reference sequence). The CDR3 loop is CASSSQGADTQYF. The CDR3, as DNA: TGTGCCAGCAGTTCACAGGGGGCTGATACGCAGTATTTT.

The V gene is TRBV6-4, the J gene TRBJ1-6; D unclear. Germline V gene data show CDR1 as MRHNA and CDR2 as SNTAGT. V lost 9 bases to trimming and J lost 9 bases, with 6 bases between them. The CDR3 contains 10 residues. As DNA, the CDR3 is TGTGCCAGAGAAGGTTCACCCCTCCACTTT. The encoded protein is CAREGSPLHF.

The DNA for the CDR3 is TGTGCCACCAGCACTAGCGGGGGGAACACAGATACGCAGTATTTT. This encodes CATSTSGGNTDTQYF. The chain has TRBV15 and TRBJ2-3; 11 nucleotides align to TRBD2. V was clipped by 4 bases and J by 2 bases; unmatched bases: 2. Germline values: CDR1 LNHNV, CDR2 YYDKDF (reference sequence). This CDR3 contains 15 residues.

This chain joins TRBV7-8 and TRBJ2-7; the match to TRBD2 covers 8 bases. V dropped 3 bases and J dropped 4; count of bases not matched to a gene: 17. Germline assignment: CDR1 SGHVS and CDR2 FQNEAQ. The CDR3 loop spans 18 amino acids. The CDR3 is CASSFRRRLAGGLYEQYF. CDR3 nucleotides: TGTGCCAGCAGCTTTCGCCGTCGGCTAGCGGGCGGGTTATACGAGCAGTACTTC.

The sample holds a few counts of this clone. The rearrangement uses TRBV5-1 and TRBJ2-3, with D possibly matching TRBD1 (6 bases). Germline V gene sequence: CDR1 SGHRS, CDR2 YFSETQ. The CDR3 runs 15 residues. Trimming pared 1 base from V and 3 bases from J, leaving 12 bases between. The CDR3 is CASSLPGHVTDTQYF. The CDR3 DNA reads as TGCGCCAGCAGCTTGCCGGGACATGTAACAGATACGCAGTATTTT. The full variable domain, in which reference TRBV5-1 and TRBJ2-3 provide the parts outside the CDR3, is KAGVTQTPRYLIKTRGQQVTLSCSPISGHRSVSWYQQTPGQGLQFLFEYFSETQRNKGNFPGRFSGRQFSNSRSEMNVSTLELGDSALYLCASSLPGHVTDTQYFGPGTRLTVL.

The CDR3 reads CASSIGGQGRFGYTF. The DNA of the CDR3 is TGTGCCAGTAGTATAGGGGGACAGGGGAGGTTCGGCTACACCTTC. The chain uses TRBV19 and TRBJ1-2; TRBD1 aligns across 10 bases. This CDR3 contains 15 residues. CDR1 and CDR2 (germline): LNHDA, SQIVND (reference sequence). V lost 1 base to trimming and J lost 8 bases; unmatched junction nucleotides: 7.

This sequence joins TRBV4-1 and TRBJ1-1; D is unresolved. CDR1 MGHRA and CDR2 YSYEKL come from the germline V gene. The V end was cut by 1 base, the J end by 6 bases, with 9 bases between. CDR3 length: 13 residues. The CDR3 coding sequence is TGCGCCAGCAGCCAAGCACACAGTTCTGAAGCTTTCTTT. Amino acid sequence: CASSQAHSSEAFF.

The chain links TRBV4-2 to TRBJ2-7; 10 bases are shared with TRBD2. V was clipped by 4 bases and J by 3 bases; unmatched bases: 6. Per the germline V gene, CDR1 is LGHNA and CDR2 is YNFKEQ. The CDR3 extends over 15 amino acids. In nucleotides, the CDR3 is TGTGCCAGCAGCCTCGGTAGGACTAGCGGCTACGAGCAGTACTTC. Translated, it gives CASSLGRTSGYEQYF.

The chain recombines TRBV18 with TRBJ2-3; 8 bases match TRBD1. Germline values: CDR1 KGHSH, CDR2 LQKENI. V shed 2 bases and J 4 bases; nucleotides not matched to a gene: 5. The CDR3 spans 15 residues. The CDR3 DNA reads TGTGCCAGCTCACCAGGGAGGACAGGGTCAGATACGCAGTATTTT. It encodes CASSPGRTGSDTQYF.